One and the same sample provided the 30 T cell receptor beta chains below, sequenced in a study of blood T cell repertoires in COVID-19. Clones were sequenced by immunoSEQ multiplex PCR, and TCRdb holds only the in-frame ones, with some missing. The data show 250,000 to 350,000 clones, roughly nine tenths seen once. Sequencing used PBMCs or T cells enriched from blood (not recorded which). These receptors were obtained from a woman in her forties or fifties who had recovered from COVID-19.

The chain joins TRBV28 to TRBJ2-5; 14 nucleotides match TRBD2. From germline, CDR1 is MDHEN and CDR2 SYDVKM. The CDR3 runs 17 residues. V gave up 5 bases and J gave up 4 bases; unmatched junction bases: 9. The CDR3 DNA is TGTGCCAGCAGTACCTCTACCGGGACTAGCGGGAGAGAGACCCAGTACTTC. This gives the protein CASSTSTGTSGRETQYF.

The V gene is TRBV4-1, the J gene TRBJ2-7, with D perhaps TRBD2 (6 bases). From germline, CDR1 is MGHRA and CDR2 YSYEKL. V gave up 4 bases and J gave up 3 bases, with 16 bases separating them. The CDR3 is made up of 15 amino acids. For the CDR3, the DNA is TGCGCCAGCAGCCGGGACTCGGGGCCCAACTACGAGCAGTACTTC. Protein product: CASSRDSGPNYEQYF.

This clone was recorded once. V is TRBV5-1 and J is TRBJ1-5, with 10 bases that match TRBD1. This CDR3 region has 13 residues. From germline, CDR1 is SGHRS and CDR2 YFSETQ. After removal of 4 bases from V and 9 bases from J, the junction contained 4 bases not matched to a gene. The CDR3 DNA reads TGCGCCAGCAGCGCGGGACAGGGGTTGCCCCAGCATTTT. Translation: CASSAGQGLPQHF. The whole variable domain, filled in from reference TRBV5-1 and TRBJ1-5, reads KAGVTQTPRYLIKTRGQQVTLSCSPISGHRSVSWYQQTPGQGLQFLFEYFSETQRNKGNFPGRFSGRQFSNSRSEMNVSTLELGDSALYLCASSAGQGLPQHFGDGTRLSIL.

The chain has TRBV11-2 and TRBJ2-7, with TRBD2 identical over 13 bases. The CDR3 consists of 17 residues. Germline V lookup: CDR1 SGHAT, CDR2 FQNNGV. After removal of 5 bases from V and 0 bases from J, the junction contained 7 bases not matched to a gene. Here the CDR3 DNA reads TGTGCCAGCAGCCTGACTAGCGGGAGGTCGGGCTCCTACGAGCAGTACTTC. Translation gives CASSLTSGRSGSYEQYF.

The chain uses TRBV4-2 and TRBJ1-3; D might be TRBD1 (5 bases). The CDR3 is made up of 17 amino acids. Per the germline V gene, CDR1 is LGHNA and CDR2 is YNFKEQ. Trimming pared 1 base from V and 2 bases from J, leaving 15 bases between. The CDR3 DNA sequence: TGTGCCAGCAGCCAAGTAAGCGGGGGTAATGCTGGAAACACCATATATTTT. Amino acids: CASSQVSGGNAGNTIYF.

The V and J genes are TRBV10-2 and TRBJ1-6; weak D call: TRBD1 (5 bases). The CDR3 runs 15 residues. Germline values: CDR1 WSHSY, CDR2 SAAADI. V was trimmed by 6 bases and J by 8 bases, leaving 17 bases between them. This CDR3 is CASRRSRVWDSPLHF. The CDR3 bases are TGCGCCAGCAGGCGGAGCAGGGTTTGGGATTCACCCCTCCACTTT.

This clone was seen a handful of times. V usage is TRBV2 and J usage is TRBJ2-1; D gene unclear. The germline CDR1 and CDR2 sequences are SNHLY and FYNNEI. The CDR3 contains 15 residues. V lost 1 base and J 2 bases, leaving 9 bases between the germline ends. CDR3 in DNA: TGTGCCAGCAGTGAAGATCGGAGTACCTACAATGAGCAGTTCTTC. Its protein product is CASSEDRSTYNEQFF.

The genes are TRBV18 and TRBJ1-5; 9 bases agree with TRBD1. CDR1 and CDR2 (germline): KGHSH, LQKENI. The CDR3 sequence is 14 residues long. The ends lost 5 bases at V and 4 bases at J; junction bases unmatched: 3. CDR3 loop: CASSTGTGNQPQHF. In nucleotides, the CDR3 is TGTGCCAGCTCAACCGGGACAGGGAATCAGCCCCAGCATTTT.

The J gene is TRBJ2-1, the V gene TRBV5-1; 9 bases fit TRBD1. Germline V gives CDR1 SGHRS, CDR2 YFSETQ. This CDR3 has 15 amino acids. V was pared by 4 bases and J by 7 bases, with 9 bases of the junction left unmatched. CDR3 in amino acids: CASSAGDRARNEQFF. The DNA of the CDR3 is TGCGCCAGCAGCGCGGGGGACAGGGCAAGGAATGAGCAGTTCTTC.

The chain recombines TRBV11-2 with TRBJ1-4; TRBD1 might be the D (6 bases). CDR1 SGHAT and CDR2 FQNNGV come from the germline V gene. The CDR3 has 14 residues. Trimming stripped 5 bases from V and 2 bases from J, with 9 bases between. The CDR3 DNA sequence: TGTGCCAGCAGCCACAGGGTCACTAATGAAAAACTGTTTTTT. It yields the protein CASSHRVTNEKLFF.

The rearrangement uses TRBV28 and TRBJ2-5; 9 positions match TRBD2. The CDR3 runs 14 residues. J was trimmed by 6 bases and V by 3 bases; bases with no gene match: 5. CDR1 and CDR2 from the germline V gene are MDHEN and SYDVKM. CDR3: CASSFSGSRKTQYF. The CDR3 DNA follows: TGTGCCAGCAGTTTTAGCGGGAGTAGGAAGACCCAGTACTTC. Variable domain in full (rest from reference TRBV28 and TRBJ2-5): DVKVTQSSRYLVKRTGEKVFLECVQDMDHENMFWYRQDPGLGLRLIYFSYDVKMKEKGDIPEGYSVSREKKERFSLILESASTNQTSMYLCASSFSGSRKTQYFGPGTRLLVL.

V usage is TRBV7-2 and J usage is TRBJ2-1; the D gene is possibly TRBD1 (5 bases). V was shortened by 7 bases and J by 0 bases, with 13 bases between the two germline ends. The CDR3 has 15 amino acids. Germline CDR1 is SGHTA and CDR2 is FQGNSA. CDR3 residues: CASIGARSSYNEQFF. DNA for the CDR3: TGTGCCAGCATTGGGGCGCGATCCTCCTACAATGAGCAGTTCTTC.

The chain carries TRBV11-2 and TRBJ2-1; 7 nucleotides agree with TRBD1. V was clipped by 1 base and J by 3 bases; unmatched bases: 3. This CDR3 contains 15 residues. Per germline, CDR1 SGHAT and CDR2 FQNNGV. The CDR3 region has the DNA TGTGCCAGCAGCTTAGTTAGGGACAGCTACAATGAGCAGTTCTTC. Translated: CASSLVRDSYNEQFF.

As DNA, the CDR3 is TGTGCCAGCTCACCAGTGGGCACCTATGGCTACACCTTC. Translating gives CASSPVGTYGYTF. The rearrangement joins TRBV18 to TRBJ1-2; D is uncertain. The CDR3 spans 13 residues. Trimming stripped 2 bases from V and 4 bases from J, with 8 bases between. CDR1 is KGHSH, CDR2 LQKENI, per germline.

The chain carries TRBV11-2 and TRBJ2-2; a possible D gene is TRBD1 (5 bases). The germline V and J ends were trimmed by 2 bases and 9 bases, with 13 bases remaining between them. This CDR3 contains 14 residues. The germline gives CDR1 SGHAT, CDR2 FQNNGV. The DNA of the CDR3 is TGTGCCAGCAGCTTAAGCCTAGACAGCCGGGAGCTGTTTTTT. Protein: CASSLSLDSRELFF.

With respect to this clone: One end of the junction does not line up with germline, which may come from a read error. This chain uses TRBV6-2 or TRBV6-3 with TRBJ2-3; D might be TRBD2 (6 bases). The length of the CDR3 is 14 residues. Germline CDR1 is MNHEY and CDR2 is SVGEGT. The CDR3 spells CASSDSGTFVTQYF. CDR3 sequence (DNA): TGTGCCAGCAGTGACTCCGGGACTTTCGTTACCCAGTATTTT.

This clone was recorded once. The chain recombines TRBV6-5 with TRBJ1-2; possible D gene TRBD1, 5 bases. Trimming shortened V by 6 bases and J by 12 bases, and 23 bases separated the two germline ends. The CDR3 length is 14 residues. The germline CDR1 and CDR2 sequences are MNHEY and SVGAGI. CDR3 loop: CASRSSGTANIHTF. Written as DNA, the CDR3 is TGTGCCAGCAGGTCCTCCGGGACTGCGAATATCCACACCTTC.

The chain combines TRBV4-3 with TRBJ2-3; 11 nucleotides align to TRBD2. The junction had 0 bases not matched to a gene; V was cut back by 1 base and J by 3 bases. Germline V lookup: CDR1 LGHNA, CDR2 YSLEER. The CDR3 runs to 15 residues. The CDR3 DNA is TGCGCCAGCAGCCAAGGACTAGCGGGAACAGATACGCAGTATTTT. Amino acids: CASSQGLAGTDTQYF.

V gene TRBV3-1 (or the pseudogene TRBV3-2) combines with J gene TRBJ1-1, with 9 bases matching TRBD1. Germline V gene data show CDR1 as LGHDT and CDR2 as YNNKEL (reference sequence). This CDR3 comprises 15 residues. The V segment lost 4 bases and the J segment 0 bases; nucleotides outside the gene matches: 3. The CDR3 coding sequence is TGTGCCAGCAGCCCCGGGACAGGGTTGAACACTGAAGCTTTCTTT. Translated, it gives CASSPGTGLNTEAFF.

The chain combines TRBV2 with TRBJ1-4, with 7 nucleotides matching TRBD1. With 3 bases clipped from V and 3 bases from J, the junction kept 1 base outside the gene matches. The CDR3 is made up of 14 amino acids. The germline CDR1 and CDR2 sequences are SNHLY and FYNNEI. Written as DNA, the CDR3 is TGTGCCAGCAGTGACGGGACAGCTAATGAAAAACTGTTTTTT. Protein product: CASSDGTANEKLFF.

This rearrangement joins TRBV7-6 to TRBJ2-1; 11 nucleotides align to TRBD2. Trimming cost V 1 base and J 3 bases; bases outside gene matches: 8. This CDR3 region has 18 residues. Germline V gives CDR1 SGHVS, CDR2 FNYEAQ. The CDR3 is CASSLVWAGTSGYNEQFF. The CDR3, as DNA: TGTGCCAGCAGCTTAGTTTGGGCCGGGACTAGCGGCTACAATGAGCAGTTCTTC.

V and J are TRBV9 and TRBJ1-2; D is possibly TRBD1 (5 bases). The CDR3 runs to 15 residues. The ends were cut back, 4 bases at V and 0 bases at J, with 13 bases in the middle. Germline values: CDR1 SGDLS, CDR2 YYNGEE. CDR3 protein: CASSTTGQANYGYTF. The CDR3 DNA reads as TGTGCCAGCAGCACTACAGGCCAAGCTAACTATGGCTACACCTTC.

The CDR3 DNA is TGTGCCAGCACAACCGGAGGGGGGGGCCTCACTGAAGCTTTCTTT. It codes for CASTTGGGGLTEAFF. The V call is TRBV5-4, the J call TRBJ1-1, with a weak D call TRBD1 (6 bases). The CDR3 length is 15 residues. Germline-derived CDR1 and CDR2 are SGHNT and YYREEE (reference sequence). The V gene lost 6 bases and the J gene lost 4 bases, with 19 bases spanning the gap.

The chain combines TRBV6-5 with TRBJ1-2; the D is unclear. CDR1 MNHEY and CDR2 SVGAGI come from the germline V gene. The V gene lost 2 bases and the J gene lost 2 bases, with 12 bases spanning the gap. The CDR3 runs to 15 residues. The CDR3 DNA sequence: TGTGCCAGCAGTTACAGGCAGGACTTAAACTATGGCTACACCTTC. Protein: CASSYRQDLNYGYTF.

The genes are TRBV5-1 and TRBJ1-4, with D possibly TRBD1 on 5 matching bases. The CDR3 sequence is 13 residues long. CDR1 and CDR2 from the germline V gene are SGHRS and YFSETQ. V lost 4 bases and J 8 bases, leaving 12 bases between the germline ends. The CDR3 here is CASSAAGGEKLFF. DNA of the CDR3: TGCGCCAGCAGCGCAGCCGGGGGAGAAAAACTGTTTTTT.

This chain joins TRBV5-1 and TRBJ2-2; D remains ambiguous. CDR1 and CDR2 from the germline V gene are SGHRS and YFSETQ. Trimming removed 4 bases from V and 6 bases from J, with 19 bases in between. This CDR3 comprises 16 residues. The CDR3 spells CASSASLALDSGELFF. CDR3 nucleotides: TGCGCCAGCAGCGCCTCGTTGGCCTTAGACTCCGGGGAGCTGTTTTTT.

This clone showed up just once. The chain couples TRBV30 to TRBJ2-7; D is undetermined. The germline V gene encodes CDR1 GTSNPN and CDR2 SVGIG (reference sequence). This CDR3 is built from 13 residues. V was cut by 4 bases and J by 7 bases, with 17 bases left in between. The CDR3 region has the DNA TGTGCCTGGATTAACTACCCGTTGCGTGAGCAGTACTTC. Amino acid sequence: CAWINYPLREQYF.

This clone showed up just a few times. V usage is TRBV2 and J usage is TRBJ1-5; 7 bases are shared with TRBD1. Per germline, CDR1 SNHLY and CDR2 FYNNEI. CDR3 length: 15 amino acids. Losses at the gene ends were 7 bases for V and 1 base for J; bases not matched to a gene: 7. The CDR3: CASILGQTSNQPQHF. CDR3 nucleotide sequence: TGTGCCAGCATATTGGGACAGACAAGCAATCAGCCCCAGCATTTT. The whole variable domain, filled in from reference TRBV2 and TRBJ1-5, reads EPEVTQTPSHQVTQMGQEVILRCVPISNHLYFYWYRQILGQKVEFLVSFYNNEISEKSEIFDDQFSVERPDGSNFTLKIRSTKLEDSAMYFCASILGQTSNQPQHFGDGTRLSIL.

The CDR3 DNA reads as TGTGCCAGCAGCCGAAACATGGATACGCAGTATTTT. Its protein product is CASSRNMDTQYF. V gene TRBV7-2 combines with J gene TRBJ2-3; D gene unclear. V was clipped by 5 bases and J by 6 bases, with 9 bases between them. The CDR3 runs 12 residues. Looked up from germline, CDR1 is SGHTA and CDR2 is FQGNSA. Supplemented by reference TRBV7-2 and TRBJ2-3, the full variable domain reads GAGVSQSPSNKVTEKGKDVELRCDPISGHTALYWYRQSLGQGLEFLIYFQGNSAPDKSGLPSDRFSAERTGGSVSTLTIQRTQQEDSAVYLCASSRNMDTQYFGPGTRLTVL.

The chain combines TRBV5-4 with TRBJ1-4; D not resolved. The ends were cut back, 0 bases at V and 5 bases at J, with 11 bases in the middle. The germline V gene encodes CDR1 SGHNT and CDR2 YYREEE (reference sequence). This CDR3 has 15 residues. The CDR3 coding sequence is TGTGCCAGCAGCTTGGACTTGCAGCGAAATGAAAAACTGTTTTTT. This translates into CASSLDLQRNEKLFF.